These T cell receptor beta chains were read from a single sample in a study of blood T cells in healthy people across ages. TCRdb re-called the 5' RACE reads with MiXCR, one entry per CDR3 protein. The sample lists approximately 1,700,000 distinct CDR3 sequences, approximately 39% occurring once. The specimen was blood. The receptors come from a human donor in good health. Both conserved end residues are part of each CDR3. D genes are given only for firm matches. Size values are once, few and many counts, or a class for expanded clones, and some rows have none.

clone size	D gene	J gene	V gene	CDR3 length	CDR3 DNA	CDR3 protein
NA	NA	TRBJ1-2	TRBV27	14	TGTGCCAGCAGTTTATCCGGACGGATCTATGGCTACACCTTC	CASSLSGRIYGYTF
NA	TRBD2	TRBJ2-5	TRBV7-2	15	TGTGCCAGCAGCTTAAGCGGGAAATCCCAAGAGACCCAGTACTTC	CASSLSGKSQETQYF
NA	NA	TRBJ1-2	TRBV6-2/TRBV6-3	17	TGTGCCAGCAGTTACCGCCTTTGGACAGCGAATAACTATGGCTACACCTTC	CASSYRLWTANNYGYTF
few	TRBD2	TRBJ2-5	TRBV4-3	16	TGCGCCAGCAGCCAAGGACTAGCGGCCCCCCAAGAGACCCAGTACTTC	CASSQGLAAPQETQYF
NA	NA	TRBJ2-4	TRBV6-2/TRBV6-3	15	TGTGCCAGCAGTACCAAGCGGTGGTCCTACAATGAGCAGTACTTC	CASSTKRWSYNEQYF
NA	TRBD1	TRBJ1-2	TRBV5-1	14	TGCGCCAGCAGCTCGACAGGGGGTACGGATGGCTACACCTTC	CASSSTGGTDGYTF
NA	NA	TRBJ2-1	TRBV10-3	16	TGTGCCATCAGTGAGATTAAGGCAAGCTCCTACAATGAGCAGTTCTTC	CAISEIKASSYNEQFF
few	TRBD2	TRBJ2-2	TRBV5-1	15	TGCGCCAGCAGCTTAGCGGGGCTGAACACCGGGGAGCTGTTTTTT	CASSLAGLNTGELFF
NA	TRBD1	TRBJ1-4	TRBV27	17	TGTGCCAGCGGGTCTTGGACAGGCTCGTACAATAATGAAAAACTGTTTTTT	CASGSWTGSYNNEKLFF
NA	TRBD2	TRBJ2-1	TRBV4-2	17	TGTGCCAGCAGCCAAGACTGGGGAGCGGGGGTTGAAAATGAGCAGTTCTTC	CASSQDWGAGVENEQFF
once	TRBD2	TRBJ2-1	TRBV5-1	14	TGCGCCAGCATGGGACTAGCGGGGCAAGATGGGCAGTTCTTC	CASMGLAGQDGQFF
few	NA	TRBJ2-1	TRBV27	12	TGTGCCAGCAAAATCAGGGGAAATGAGCAGTTCTTC	CASKIRGNEQFF
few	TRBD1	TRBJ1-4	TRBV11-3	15	TGTGCCAGCAGCTTGGGACGACAGGGGAATGAAAAACTGTTTTTT	CASSLGRQGNEKLFF
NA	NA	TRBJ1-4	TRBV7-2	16	TGTGCCAGCAGCTTAGCAGGGACTGTATTTAATGAAAAACTGTTTTTT	CASSLAGTVFNEKLFF
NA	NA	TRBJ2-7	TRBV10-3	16	TGTGCCGTCAGTGACCCAGTGGGCCAGAGCTCCTACGAGCAGTACTTC	CAVSDPVGQSSYEQYF
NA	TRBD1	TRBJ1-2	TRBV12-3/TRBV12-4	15	TGTGCCAGCAGTTTGGGGGGGAGGGGGCGGCTTGGCTACACCTTC	CASSLGGRGRLGYTF
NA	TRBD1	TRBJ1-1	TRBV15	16	TGTGCCACCAGCAGAGATGACAGGGTTGAGAACACTGAAGCTTTCTTT	CATSRDDRVENTEAFF